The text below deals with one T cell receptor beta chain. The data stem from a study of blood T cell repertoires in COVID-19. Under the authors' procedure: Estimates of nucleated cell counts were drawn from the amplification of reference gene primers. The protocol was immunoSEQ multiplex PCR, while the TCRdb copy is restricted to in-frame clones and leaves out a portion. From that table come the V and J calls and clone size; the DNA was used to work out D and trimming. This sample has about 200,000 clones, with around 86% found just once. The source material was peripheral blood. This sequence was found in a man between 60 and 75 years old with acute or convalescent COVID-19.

The CDR3 sequence is CASSLAGGTGAYEQYF. DNA of the CDR3: TGTGCCAGCAGCTTAGCTGGCGGGACAGGGGCCTACGAGCAGTACTTC. The V and J genes are TRBV7-2 and TRBJ2-7; 10 positions agree with TRBD1. Germline V lookup: CDR1 SGHTA, CDR2 FQGNSA. V lost 0 bases to trimming and J lost 2 bases; unmatched junction nucleotides: 4. The CDR3 covers 16 residues.